This is a list of T cell receptor beta chains from one sample in a study of OX40 agonist ivuxolimab in advanced cancers. This table comes from immunoSEQ multiplex PCR, and its TCRdb copy is limited to in-frame clones, with some not included. The repertoire includes about 55,000 clones, around 77% of them detected once, and roughly 6% sits in the top ten. The material was CD4+ or CD8+ T cells sorted from blood, obtained in a trial of the OX40 agonist ivuxolimab. Receptors were obtained from an adult with an advanced solid tumor such as melanoma, head and neck, liver or kidney cancer. The CDR3 runs from the conserved cysteine through the conserved F or W. The listing skips clone size in some rows; elsewhere it reads once, few, many or a size class.

v_gene,abundance,len,j_gene,CDR3aa
TRBV15,-,11,TRBJ2-7,CATSSSYEQYF
TRBV7-9,-,13,TRBJ1-3,CASSLVAERPEDF
TRBV7-6,-,16,TRBJ2-3,CASSSGTGRFTDTQYF
TRBV5-6,-,14,TRBJ1-2,CASSSGTGVYGYTF
TRBV5-1,once,16,TRBJ2-1,CASSPALTHEYNEQFF
TRBV28,-,14,TRBJ2-3,CASSLFSRPDTQYF
TRBV5-1,-,17,TRBJ2-2,CASSFPYGKVRTGELFF
TRBV5-5,-,14,TRBJ2-7,CASSLRQDSYEQYF
TRBV9,once,15,TRBJ1-1,CASSPGRGQNTEAFF
TRBV10-1,-,16,TRBJ2-7,CASSESAGGLTYEQYF
TRBV5-1,-,12,TRBJ2-1,CASSSETGEQFF
TRBV7-2,-,18,TRBJ1-6,CASRPGTGRSSYNSPLHF
TRBV11-3,once,14,TRBJ1-5,CASSLEQGRQPQHF